The T cell receptor beta chain under discussion was sequenced for a study of cytomegalovirus exposure and HLA in healthy donors. Looked up from germline, CDR1 is MNHEY and CDR2 is SVGAGI. The V gene lost 7 bases and the J gene lost 0 bases, with 14 bases spanning the gap. The CDR3 is 15 amino acids. Researchers ran the PCR with 60 Vbeta and 13 Jbeta primers. Some clones are missing from TCRdb's copy, which holds only in-frame ones; the method was immunoSEQ multiplex PCR. The sample carries about 130,000 clones, roughly 83% recorded once. The sequenced sample consisted of PBMCs. The TCR was taken from a man between 18 and 29 years old in good health and CMV-seropositive. The rearrangement links TRBV6-5 to TRBJ2-3; a weak D match, TRBD2 (6 bases). For the CDR3, the DNA is TGTGCCAGCACCCAATGGGGAGGAAGCACAGATACGCAGTATTTT. Translation: CASTQWGGSTDTQYF.